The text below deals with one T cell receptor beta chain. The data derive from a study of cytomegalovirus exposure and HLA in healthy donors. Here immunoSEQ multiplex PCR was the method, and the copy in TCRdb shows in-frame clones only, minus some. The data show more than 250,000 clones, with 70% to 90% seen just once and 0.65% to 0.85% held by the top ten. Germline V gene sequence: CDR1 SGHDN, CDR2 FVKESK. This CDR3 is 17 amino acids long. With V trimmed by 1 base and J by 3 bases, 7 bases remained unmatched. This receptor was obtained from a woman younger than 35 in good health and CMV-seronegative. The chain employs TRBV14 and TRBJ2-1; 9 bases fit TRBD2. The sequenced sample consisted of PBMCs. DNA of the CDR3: TGTGCCAGCAGCCAAGGGGTAGCGGGAGACCTCTACAATGAGCAGTTCTTC. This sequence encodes CASSQGVAGDLYNEQFF.